This T cell receptor beta chain was obtained from a study of technical replicates of blood from a few donors (dated by TCRdb to the late 2010s). To prepare the library, the immunoSEQ multiplex PCR assay was applied. The immuneACCESS repertoire file appears here via TCRdb, limited to in-frame rearrangements. These files lack a portion of the clones; in checked studies, under half of the deficit traces to unresolved V genes, and the cause of the others is not known. The sample data list some 77,000 clones, and approximately 93% of these were observed just once. The ten largest clones take up around 0.38% of the sample. The germline V gene (reference sequence) supplies CDR1 MNHNY and CDR2 SVGAGI. The junction shows trimming of 2 bases on V and 9 bases on J, plus 14 bases between the germline ends. The CDR3 goes from the cysteine to the phenylalanine over 13 residues. Only CDR3 DNA remains: 39 bases, in frame from the first base.

On this clone: The antigen it binds to is not known. It has no much larger one-base neighbor in the sample; base qualities were not kept.

Sequenced input: T cells isolated from PBMCs. The chain uses TRBV6-6 and TRBJ2-7; TRBD2 is a possible D gene, resting on 6 matching bases. The source of this sequence is a human donor in good health. This receptor carries the CDR3 CASSYGPPEGQYF. The DNA is TGTGCCAGCAGTTACGGTCCCCCGGAGGGGCAGTACTTC.